What follows describes a single T cell receptor beta chain. Its specificity is not known. One end of the junction fails to match germline, which may point to a read error. Starting from 500 ng of total RNA, TCR libraries were made with linear amplification. TCRdb used MiXCR to reprocess the reads, holding one entry per CDR3 protein. The sample carries some 190,000 distinct CDR3 sequences, under 85% recorded once. The sample is drawn from a study of healthy donors' naive CD4 and CD8 T cells. The germline gives CDR1 SQVTM, CDR2 ANQGSEA. There are 12 residues in the CDR3. Overall study results and limits: About an eighth of CD4/CD8 propensity variance appeared explained by V, J and CDR3 charge.

Sequencing used naive CD4+ and CD8+ T cells sorted from blood, pooled from several donors. The sequence derives from a pool of human donors in good health; the sample pools cells from several healthy donors. The V call is TRBV29-1, the J call TRBJ1-2; 7 positions agree with TRBD1. CDR3 coding DNA: TGCAGCGTTAAAGACAGGGACTATGGCTACACCTTC. It specifies CSVKDRDYGYTF.